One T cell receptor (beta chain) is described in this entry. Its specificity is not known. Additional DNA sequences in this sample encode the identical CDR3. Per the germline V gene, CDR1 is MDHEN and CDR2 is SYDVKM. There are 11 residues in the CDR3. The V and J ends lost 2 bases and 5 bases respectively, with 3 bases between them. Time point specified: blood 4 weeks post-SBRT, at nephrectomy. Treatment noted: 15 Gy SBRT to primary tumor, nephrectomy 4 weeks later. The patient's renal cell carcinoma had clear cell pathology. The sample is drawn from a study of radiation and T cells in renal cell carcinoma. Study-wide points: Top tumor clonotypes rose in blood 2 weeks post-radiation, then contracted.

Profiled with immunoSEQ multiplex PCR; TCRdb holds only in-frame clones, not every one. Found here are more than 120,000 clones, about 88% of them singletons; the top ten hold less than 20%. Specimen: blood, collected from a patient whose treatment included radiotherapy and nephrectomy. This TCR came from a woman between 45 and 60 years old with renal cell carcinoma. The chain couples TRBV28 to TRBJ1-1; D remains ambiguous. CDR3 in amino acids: CASSLGTEAFF. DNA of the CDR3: TGTGCCAGCAGTTTAGGAACTGAAGCTTTCTTT.